Only a few counts were recorded for the clone carrying this TCR beta chain. This record belongs to a study of T cell repertoires in cytomegalovirus infection. Overall study: From public TCR beta signatures came an indication of both CMV infection and matching HLA type.

Germline V lookup: CDR1 SNHLY, CDR2 FYNNEI. V was trimmed by 6 bases and J by 7 bases, leaving 19 bases between them. The CDR3 runs to 15 residues. Each CDR3 protein is one row after TCRdb ran MiXCR on the reads. The sample contains 250,000 to 300,000 distinct CDR3 sequences, roughly an eighth of which appear only once. This TCR came from a human donor in good health (CMV status not recorded). Some clones in this sample may be carry-over from other donors' samples. The sample comprised PBMCs. This chain uses TRBV2 with TRBJ2-1; the D gene could be TRBD1 or TRBD2 (5 bases each). CDR3 sequence reads: CASRESRGISNEQFF. CDR3 nucleotide sequence: TGTGCCAGCAGGGAGTCGAGGGGAATAAGTAATGAGCAGTTCTTC.